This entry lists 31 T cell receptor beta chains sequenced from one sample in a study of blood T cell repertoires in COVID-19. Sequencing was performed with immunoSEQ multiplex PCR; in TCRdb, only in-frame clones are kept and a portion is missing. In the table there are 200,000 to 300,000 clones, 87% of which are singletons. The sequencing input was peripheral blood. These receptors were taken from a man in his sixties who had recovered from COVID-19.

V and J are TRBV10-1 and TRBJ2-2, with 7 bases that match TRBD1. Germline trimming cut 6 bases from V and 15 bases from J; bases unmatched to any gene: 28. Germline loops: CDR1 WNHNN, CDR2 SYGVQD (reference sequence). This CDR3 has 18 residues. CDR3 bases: TGCGCCAGCAGCGCTGACTCCTTCCGGGACAGCGAAAATTTGATATTGTTTTTT. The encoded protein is CASSADSFRDSENLILFF.

CDR3 nucleotide sequence: TGTGCCAGCTCACCACCGGACAGGGGGCCCGGGGAGCTGTTTTTT. Its protein product is CASSPPDRGPGELFF. V gene TRBV18 combines with J gene TRBJ2-2, with 11 bases identical to TRBD1. Germline V gene lookup returns CDR1 KGHSH and CDR2 LQKENI. Germline trimming cut 0 bases from V and 6 bases from J; bases unmatched to any gene: 0. CDR3 size: 15 residues.

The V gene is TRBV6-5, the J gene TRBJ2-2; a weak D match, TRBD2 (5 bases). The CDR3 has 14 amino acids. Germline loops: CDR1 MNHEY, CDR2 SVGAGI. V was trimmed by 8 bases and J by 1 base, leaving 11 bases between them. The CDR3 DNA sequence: TGTGCCAGCGGGCGGGCGTTGAACACCGGGGAGCTGTTTTTT. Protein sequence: CASGRALNTGELFF.

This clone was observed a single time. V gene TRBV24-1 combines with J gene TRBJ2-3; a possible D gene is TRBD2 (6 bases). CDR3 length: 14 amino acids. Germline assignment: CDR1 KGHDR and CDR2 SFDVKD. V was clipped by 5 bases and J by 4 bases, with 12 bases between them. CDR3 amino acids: CATSGQGGPDTQYF. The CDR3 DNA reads TGTGCCACCAGTGGTCAGGGAGGCCCAGATACGCAGTATTTT.

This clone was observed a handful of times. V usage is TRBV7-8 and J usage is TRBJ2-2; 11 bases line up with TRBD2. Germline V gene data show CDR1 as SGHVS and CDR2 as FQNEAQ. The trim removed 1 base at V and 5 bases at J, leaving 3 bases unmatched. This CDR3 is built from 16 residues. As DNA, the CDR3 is TGTGCCAGCAGCTTAGTTACTAGCGGGGGAACCGGGGAGCTGTTTTTT. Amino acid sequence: CASSLVTSGGTGELFF.

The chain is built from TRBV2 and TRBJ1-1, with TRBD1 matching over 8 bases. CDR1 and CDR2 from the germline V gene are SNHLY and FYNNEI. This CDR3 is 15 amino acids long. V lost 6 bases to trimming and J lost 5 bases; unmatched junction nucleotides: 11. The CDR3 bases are TGTGCCAGCAGCGGTGACGCAGGGGGCTGGACTGAAGCTTTCTTT. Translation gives CASSGDAGGWTEAFF. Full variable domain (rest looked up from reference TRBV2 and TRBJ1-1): EPEVTQTPSHQVTQMGQEVILRCVPISNHLYFYWYRQILGQKVEFLVSFYNNEISEKSEIFDDQFSVERPDGSNFTLKIRSTKLEDSAMYFCASSGDAGGWTEAFFGQGTRLTVV.

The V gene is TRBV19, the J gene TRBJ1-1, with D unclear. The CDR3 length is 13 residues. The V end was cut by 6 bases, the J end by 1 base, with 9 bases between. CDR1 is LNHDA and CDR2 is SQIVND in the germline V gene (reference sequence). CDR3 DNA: TGTGCCAGTAGCCGGGTTGCGAACACTGAAGCTTTCTTT. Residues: CASSRVANTEAFF.

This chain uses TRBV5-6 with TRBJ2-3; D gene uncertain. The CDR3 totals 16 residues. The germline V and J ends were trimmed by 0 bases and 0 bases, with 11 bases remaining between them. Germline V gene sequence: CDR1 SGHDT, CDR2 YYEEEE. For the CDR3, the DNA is TGTGCCAGCAGCTTGGCCTTGTCGTCGAGCACAGATACGCAGTATTTT. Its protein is CASSLALSSSTDTQYF.

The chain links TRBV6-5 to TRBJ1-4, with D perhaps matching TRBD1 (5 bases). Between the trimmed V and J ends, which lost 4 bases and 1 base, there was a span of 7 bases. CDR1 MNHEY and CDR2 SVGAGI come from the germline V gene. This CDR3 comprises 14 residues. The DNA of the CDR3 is TGTGCCAGCAGTTGGACACGAACTAATGAAAAACTGTTTTTT. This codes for CASSWTRTNEKLFF.

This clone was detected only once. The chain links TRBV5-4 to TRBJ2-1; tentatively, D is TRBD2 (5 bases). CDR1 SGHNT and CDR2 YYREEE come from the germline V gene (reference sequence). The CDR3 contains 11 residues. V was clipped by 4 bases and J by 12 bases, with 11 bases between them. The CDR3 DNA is TGTGCCAGCAGCGGCCCCGGAGGGCAGTTCTTC. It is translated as CASSGPGGQFF.

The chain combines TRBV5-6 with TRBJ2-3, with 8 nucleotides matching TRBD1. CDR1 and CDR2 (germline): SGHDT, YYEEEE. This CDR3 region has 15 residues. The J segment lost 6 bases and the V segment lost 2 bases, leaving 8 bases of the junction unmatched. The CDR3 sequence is CASSFWTGKLDTQYF. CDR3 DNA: TGTGCCAGCAGCTTTTGGACAGGGAAGTTGGATACGCAGTATTTT.

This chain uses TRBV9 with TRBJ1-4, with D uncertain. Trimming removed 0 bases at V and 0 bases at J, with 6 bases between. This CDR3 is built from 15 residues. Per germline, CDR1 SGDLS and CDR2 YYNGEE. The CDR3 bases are TGTGCCAGCAGCGTAGATCCCGCAACTAATGAAAAACTGTTTTTT. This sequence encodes CASSVDPATNEKLFF.

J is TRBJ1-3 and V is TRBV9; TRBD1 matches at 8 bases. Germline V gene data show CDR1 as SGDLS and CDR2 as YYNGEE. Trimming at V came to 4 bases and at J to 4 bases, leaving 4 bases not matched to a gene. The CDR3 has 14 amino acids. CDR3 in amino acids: CASSRRTGGNTIYF. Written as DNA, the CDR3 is TGTGCCAGCAGCAGACGGACAGGGGGAAACACCATATATTTT. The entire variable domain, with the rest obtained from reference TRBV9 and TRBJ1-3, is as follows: DSGVTQTPKHLITATGQRVTLRCSPRSGDLSVYWYQQSLDQGLQFLIQYYNGEERAKGNILERFSAQQFPDLHSELNLSSLELGDSALYFCASSRRTGGNTIYFGEGSWLTVV.

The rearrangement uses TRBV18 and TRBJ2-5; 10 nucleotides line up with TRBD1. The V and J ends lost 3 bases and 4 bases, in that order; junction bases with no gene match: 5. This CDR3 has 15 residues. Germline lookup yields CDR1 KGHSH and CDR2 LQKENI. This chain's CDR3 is CASSPPTGGLETQYF. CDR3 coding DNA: TGTGCCAGCTCACCTCCGACAGGGGGCTTAGAGACCCAGTACTTC.

CDR3 sequence: CASSPGQGDYEQYV. The CDR3 DNA follows: TGTGCCAGCAGCCCGGGACAGGGGGACTACGAGCAGTACGTC. This chain connects TRBV6-5 to TRBJ2-7; the match to TRBD1 covers 11 bases. The CDR3 is 14 residues long. V gave up 6 bases and J gave up 3 bases; unmatched junction bases: 4. The V gene's germline CDR1 is MNHEY and CDR2 SVGAGI.

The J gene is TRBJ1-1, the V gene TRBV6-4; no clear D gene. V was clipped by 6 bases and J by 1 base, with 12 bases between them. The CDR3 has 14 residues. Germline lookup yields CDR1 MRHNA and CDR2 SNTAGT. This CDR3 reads CASRPVPGNTEAFF. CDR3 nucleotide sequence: TGTGCCAGCAGACCGGTCCCGGGGAACACTGAAGCTTTCTTT.

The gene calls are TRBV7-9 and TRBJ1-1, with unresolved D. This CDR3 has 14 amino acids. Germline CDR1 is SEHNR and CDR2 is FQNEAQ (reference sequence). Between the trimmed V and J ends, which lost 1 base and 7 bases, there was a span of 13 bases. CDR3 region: CASSLVGSGDEAFF. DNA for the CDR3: TGTGCCAGCAGCTTAGTTGGCAGCGGCGATGAAGCTTTCTTT.

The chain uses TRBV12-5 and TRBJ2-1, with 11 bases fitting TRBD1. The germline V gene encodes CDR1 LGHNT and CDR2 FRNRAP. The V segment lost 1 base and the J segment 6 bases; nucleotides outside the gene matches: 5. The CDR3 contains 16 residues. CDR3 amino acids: CASGLDYGTGGNEQFF. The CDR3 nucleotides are TGTGCTAGTGGTTTGGACTACGGGACAGGGGGCAATGAGCAGTTCTTC.

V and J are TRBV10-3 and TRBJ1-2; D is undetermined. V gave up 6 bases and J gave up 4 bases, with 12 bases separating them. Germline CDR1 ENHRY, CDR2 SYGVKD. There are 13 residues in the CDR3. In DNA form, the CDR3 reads TGTGCCATCAGGAGGGAAGGTTTCTATGGCTACACCTTC. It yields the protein CAIRREGFYGYTF.

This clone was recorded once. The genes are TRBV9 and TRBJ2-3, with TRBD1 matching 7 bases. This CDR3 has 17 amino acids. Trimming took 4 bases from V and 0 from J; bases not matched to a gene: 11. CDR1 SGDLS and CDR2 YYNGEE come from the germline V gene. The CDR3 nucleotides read TGTGCCAGCAGCTTAAAACTTTGGGACAGAAGCACAGATACGCAGTATTTT. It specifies CASSLKLWDRSTDTQYF. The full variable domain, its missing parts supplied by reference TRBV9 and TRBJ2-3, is DSGVTQTPKHLITATGQRVTLRCSPRSGDLSVYWYQQSLDQGLQFLIQYYNGEERAKGNILERFSAQQFPDLHSELNLSSLELGDSALYFCASSLKLWDRSTDTQYFGPGTRLTVL.

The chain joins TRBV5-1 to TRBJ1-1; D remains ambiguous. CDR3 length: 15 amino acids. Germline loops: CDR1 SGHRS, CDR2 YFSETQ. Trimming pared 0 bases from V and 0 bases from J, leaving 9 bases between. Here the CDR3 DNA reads TGCGCCAGCAGCTTGGAAACTCGTCTGAACACTGAAGCTTTCTTT. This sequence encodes CASSLETRLNTEAFF. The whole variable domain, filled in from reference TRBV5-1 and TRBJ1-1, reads KAGVTQTPRYLIKTRGQQVTLSCSPISGHRSVSWYQQTPGQGLQFLFEYFSETQRNKGNFPGRFSGRQFSNSRSEMNVSTLELGDSALYLCASSLETRLNTEAFFGQGTRLTVV.

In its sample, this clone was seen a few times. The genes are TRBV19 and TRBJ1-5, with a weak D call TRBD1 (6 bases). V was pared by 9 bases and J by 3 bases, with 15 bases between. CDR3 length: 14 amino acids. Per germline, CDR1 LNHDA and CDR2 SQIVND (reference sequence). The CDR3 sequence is CASKQQGVNQPQHF. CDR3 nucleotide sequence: TGTGCCAGCAAACAACAGGGAGTCAATCAGCCCCAGCATTTT.

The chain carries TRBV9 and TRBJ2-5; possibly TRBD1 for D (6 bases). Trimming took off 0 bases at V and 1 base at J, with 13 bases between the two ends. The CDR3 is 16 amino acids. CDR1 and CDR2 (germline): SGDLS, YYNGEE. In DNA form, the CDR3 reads TGTGCCAGCAGCGTAGGGAGAGGACAGAGCCAAGAGACCCAGTACTTC. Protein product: CASSVGRGQSQETQYF.

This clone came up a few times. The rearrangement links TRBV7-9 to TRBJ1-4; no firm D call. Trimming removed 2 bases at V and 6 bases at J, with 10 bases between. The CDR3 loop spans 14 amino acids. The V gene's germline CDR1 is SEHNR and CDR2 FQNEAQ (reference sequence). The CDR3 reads CASSLSGGDEKLFF. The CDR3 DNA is TGTGCCAGCAGCTTATCCGGAGGAGATGAAAAACTGTTTTTT.

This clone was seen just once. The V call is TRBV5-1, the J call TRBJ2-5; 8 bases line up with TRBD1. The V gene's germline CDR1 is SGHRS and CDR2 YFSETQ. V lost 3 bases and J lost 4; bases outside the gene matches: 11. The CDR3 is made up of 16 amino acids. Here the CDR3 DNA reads TGCGCCAGCAGCTCCCTCGGGCAGGGGGCGGGAGAGACCCAGTACTTC. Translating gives CASSSLGQGAGETQYF.

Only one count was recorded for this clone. The DNA for the CDR3 is TGTGCCAGCAGTTCGACTATTACAGGGTATGGCTACACCTTC. Residues: CASSSTITGYGYTF. This chain joins TRBV27 and TRBJ1-2, with a possible D match to TRBD1 (6 bases). The CDR3 loop spans 14 amino acids. V was pared by 4 bases and J by 5 bases, with 14 bases between. CDR1 and CDR2 from the germline V gene are MNHEY and SMNVEV (reference sequence).

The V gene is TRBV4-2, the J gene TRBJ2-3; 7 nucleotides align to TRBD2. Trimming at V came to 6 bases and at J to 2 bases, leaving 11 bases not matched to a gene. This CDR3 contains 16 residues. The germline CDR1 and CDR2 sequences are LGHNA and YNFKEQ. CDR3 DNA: TGTGCCAGCAGTCCTATCAGCGGGGTATCCACAGATACGCAGTATTTT. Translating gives CASSPISGVSTDTQYF.

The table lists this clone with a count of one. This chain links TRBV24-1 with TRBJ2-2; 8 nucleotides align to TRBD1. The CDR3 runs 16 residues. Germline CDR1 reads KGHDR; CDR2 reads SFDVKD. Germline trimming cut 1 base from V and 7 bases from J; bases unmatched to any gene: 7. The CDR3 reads CATSDFSQGAIGELFF. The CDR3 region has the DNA TGTGCCACCAGTGATTTTTCCCAGGGGGCGATCGGGGAGCTGTTTTTT.

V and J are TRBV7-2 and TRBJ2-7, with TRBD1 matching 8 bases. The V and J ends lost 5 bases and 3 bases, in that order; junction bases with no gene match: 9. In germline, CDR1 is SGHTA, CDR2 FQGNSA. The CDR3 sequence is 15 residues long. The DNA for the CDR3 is TGTGCCAGCAGCGTCAGGACAGGGACAGGCTACGAGCAGTACTTC. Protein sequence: CASSVRTGTGYEQYF.

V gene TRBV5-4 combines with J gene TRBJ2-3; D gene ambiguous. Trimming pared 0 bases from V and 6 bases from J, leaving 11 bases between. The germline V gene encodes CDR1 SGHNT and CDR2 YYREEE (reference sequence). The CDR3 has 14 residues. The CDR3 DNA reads TGTGCCAGCAGCTTGGGAGCCGTTAAGGATACGCAGTATTTT. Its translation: CASSLGAVKDTQYF.

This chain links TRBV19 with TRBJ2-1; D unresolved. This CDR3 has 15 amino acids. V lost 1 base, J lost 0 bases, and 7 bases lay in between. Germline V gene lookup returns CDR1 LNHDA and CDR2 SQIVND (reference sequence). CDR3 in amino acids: CASSIGASSYNEQFF. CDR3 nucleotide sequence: TGTGCCAGTAGTATAGGGGCGAGCTCCTACAATGAGCAGTTCTTC.